Listed here are 20 T cell receptor beta chains from one sample, sequenced in a study of CD8 T cells in ankylosing spondylitis. These receptors lack a known antigen. General study points: Made up of about eight highly homologous variants, a TCR beta motif appeared characteristic of ankylosing spondylitis blood.

TCRdb passed the 5' RACE reads through MiXCR, listing each CDR3 protein once. The sample includes a few hundred thousand distinct CDR3 sequences, approximately 7.3% of them seen just once. Specimen: blood, either unsorted or a sorted T cell fraction (not recorded which). Receptors were obtained from a male donor with ankylosing spondylitis.

Ten or more counts support this clonotype. The J gene is TRBJ2-5, the V gene TRBV12-3 or TRBV12-4; no reliable D call. The ends were cut back, 8 bases at V and 4 bases at J, with 14 bases in the middle. This CDR3 comprises 13 residues. CDR3 nucleotides: TGTGCCAGCGCCATTGGGTCCGGAGAGACCCAGTACTTC. Its protein is CASAIGSGETQYF.

This clonotype has a count of ten or more. The chain carries TRBV4-3 and TRBJ1-2; D is unresolved. V was shortened by 4 bases and J by 4 bases, with 13 bases between the two germline ends. The CDR3 loop spans 14 amino acids. Germline values: CDR1 LGHNA, CDR2 YSLEER. As DNA, the CDR3 is TGCGCCAGCAGCCCGTCCAAATGGCGCTATGGCTACACCTTC. It specifies CASSPSKWRYGYTF.

This clonotype occurred once. The chain is built from TRBV9 and TRBJ2-1; 8 bases align to TRBD2. V was pared by 4 bases and J by 2 bases, with 8 bases of the junction left unmatched. The CDR3 extends over 16 amino acids. Germline lookup yields CDR1 SGDLS and CDR2 YYNGEE. CDR3 coding DNA: TGTGCCAGCAGCCCCGTTCCGGGGGGGGCCTACAATGAGCAGTTCTTC. As protein: CASSPVPGGAYNEQFF.

Concerning this clonotype itself: A read error may explain this, as a much larger clone is one base away. The chain carries TRBV20-1 and TRBJ1-1; D gene unclear. V was shortened by 1 base and J by 7 bases, with 10 bases between the two germline ends. The CDR3 has 12 amino acids. The germline CDR1 and CDR2 sequences are DFQATT and SNEGSKA (reference sequence). As DNA, the CDR3 is TGCAGTGCTAGAGTTCTTGACCGTGAAGCTTTCTTT. Encoded protein: CSARVLDREAFF.

This clonotype showed up just a few times. The genes are TRBV14 and TRBJ2-7; D tentatively fits TRBD1 or TRBD2 (5 bases each). The V end was cut by 1 base, the J end by 1 base, with 11 bases between. The germline CDR1 and CDR2 sequences are SGHDN and FVKESK. The CDR3 runs to 15 residues. The CDR3 coding sequence is TGTGCCAGCAGCCAAGGATGGGGGAGATCCTACGAGCAGTACTTC. This gives the protein CASSQGWGRSYEQYF.

The sample holds many counts of this clonotype. At one of its ends the junction is not consistent with the germline gene, which may arise from a read error. The chain has TRBV10-3 and TRBJ2-5; D is ambiguous. There are 14 residues in the CDR3. Germline CDR1 is ENHRY and CDR2 is SYGVKD. CDR3 residues: CAIVRRAGQEIQYF. CDR3 coding DNA: TGTGCCATCGTCCGCCGGGCCGGGCAAGAGATCCAGTACTTC.

This clonotype was counted at least ten times. The chain is built from TRBV5-1 and TRBJ2-3; 8 bases match TRBD2. CDR3 length: 15 residues. Trimming removed 2 bases from V and 6 bases from J; junction bases left unmatched: 8. Germline V lookup: CDR1 SGHRS, CDR2 YFSETQ. The CDR3 loop is CASSFPAGVVDTQYF. CDR3 nucleotide sequence: TGCGCCAGCAGCTTCCCAGCGGGAGTAGTGGATACGCAGTATTTT.

In this sample, this clonotype turned up many times. The CDR3 nucleotides read TGTGCCAGCAGTTTATCCACATGGGACACTGAAGCTTTCTTT. This codes for CASSLSTWDTEAFF. V is TRBV27 and J is TRBJ1-1, with D hard to call. Trimming stripped 0 bases from V and 3 bases from J, with 8 bases between. The CDR3 loop spans 14 amino acids. CDR1 is MNHEY, CDR2 SMNVEV, per germline (reference sequence).

The table lists this clonotype with many counts. The CDR3: CASSAGATSVETQYF. The CDR3 DNA sequence: TGTGCCAGCAGCGCGGGGGCGACTAGCGTGGAGACCCAGTACTTC. V usage is TRBV9 and J usage is TRBJ2-5; 8 nucleotides align to TRBD2. Germline CDR1 reads SGDLS; CDR2 reads YYNGEE. CDR3 length equals 15 residues. V lost 3 bases to trimming and J lost 5 bases; unmatched junction nucleotides: 9.

In nucleotides, the CDR3 is TGTGCCAGCAGCTTGGCCGAAACGCGTGAGCAGTTCTTC. It translates to CASSLAETREQFF. The rearrangement links TRBV5-6 to TRBJ2-1; D uncertain. Trimming removed 0 bases at V and 9 bases at J, with 10 bases between. CDR1 and CDR2 from the germline V gene are SGHDT and YYEEEE. The CDR3 is made up of 13 amino acids.

This clonotype was detected many times. V gene TRBV10-3 combines with J gene TRBJ2-7, with 7 bases fitting TRBD2. The V and J ends lost 0 bases and 1 base, in that order; junction bases with no gene match: 3. Germline V gives CDR1 ENHRY, CDR2 SYGVKD. The CDR3 runs to 15 residues. Written as DNA, the CDR3 is TGTGCCATCAGTGAGTCACCGGGAGGTTCCTACGAGCAGTACTTC. The encoded protein is CAISESPGGSYEQYF.

This clonotype was seen repeatedly, ten times or more. The chain couples TRBV6-2 or TRBV6-3 to TRBJ2-7; D is perhaps TRBD2 (6 bases). The CDR3 length is 12 residues. CDR1 and CDR2 (germline): MNHEY, SVGEGT. Between the trimmed V and J ends, which lost 6 bases and 3 bases, there was a span of 9 bases. CDR3 loop: CASRNGGYEQYF. In nucleotides, the CDR3 is TGTGCCAGCAGAAACGGGGGCTACGAGCAGTACTTC.

This clonotype showed up many times. The V gene is TRBV27, the J gene TRBJ2-2; 7 positions agree with TRBD2. The germline V gene encodes CDR1 MNHEY and CDR2 SMNVEV (reference sequence). This CDR3 has 16 amino acids. Germline trimming cut 1 base from V and 4 bases from J; bases unmatched to any gene: 6. The CDR3 region has the DNA TGTGCCAGCAGTTTATTGGGACGCGGGGGCACCGGGGAGCTGTTTTTT. Its protein is CASSLLGRGGTGELFF.

In its sample, this clonotype was seen many times. V gene TRBV9 combines with J gene TRBJ2-1; TRBD2 aligns across 9 bases. The germline V gene encodes CDR1 SGDLS and CDR2 YYNGEE. V was pared by 4 bases and J by 2 bases, with 4 bases of the junction left unmatched. The CDR3 totals 15 residues. CDR3 protein: CASSPSGGTYNEQFF. The CDR3 DNA sequence: TGTGCCAGCAGCCCCAGCGGGGGGACCTACAATGAGCAGTTCTTC.

J is TRBJ1-5 and V is TRBV6-2 or TRBV6-3; unclear D gene. The CDR3 runs 13 residues. The V end was cut by 6 bases, the J end by 2 bases, with 8 bases between. Germline V CDR1 and CDR2: MNHEY, SVGEGT. In DNA form, the CDR3 reads TGTGCCAGCAGCCCCTGGGGCAATCAGCCCCAGCATTTT. It codes for CASSPWGNQPQHF.

This clonotype was counted only a few times. An end of the junction differs from the germline gene, which may be a read error. The V call is TRBV7-7, the J call TRBJ2-2, with D perhaps TRBD1 (5 bases). There are 16 residues in the CDR3. Looked up from germline, CDR1 is SSHAT and CDR2 is FNYEAQ (reference sequence). CDR3: CASSPSSGPNTGELFF. In DNA, the CDR3 is TGTGCTAGCAGCCCCTCATCAGGGCCGAACACCGGGGAGCTGTTTTTT.

V gene TRBV7-9 combines with J gene TRBJ2-1; a weak D match, TRBD2 (5 bases). Germline CDR1 reads SEHNR; CDR2 reads FQNEAQ (reference sequence). V shed 6 bases and J shed 2 bases, with 17 bases lying between them. The CDR3 runs 16 residues. The CDR3 sequence: CASRGRLPTPYNEQFF. The CDR3 nucleotides read TGTGCCAGCAGAGGACGACTACCCACTCCCTACAATGAGCAGTTCTTC.

In its sample, this clonotype was seen many times. This chain links TRBV27 with TRBJ2-7; possible D gene TRBD1, 6 bases. CDR1 and CDR2 (germline): MNHEY, SMNVEV (reference sequence). Trimming cost V 2 bases and J 3 bases, with 8 bases left between them. The CDR3 length is 13 residues. This chain's CDR3 is CASSLGQNYEQYF. CDR3 nucleotides: TGTGCCAGCAGTTTAGGACAGAACTACGAGCAGTACTTC.

There are a few counts of this clonotype. V is TRBV6-1 and J is TRBJ1-2; D is possibly TRBD1 (5 bases). CDR1 is MNHNS and CDR2 is SASEGT in the germline V gene. V was cut by 3 bases and J by 1 base, with 12 bases left in between. The CDR3 has 15 residues. The CDR3 here is CASSDRGSGNYGYTF. The CDR3 bases are TGTGCCAGCAGTGACCGGGGGAGTGGTAACTATGGCTACACCTTC.

V usage is TRBV18 and J usage is TRBJ1-5; 8 positions match TRBD1. Germline V gene data show CDR1 as KGHSH and CDR2 as LQKENI. CDR3 length equals 16 residues. The junction had 11 bases not matched to a gene; V was cut back by 3 bases and J by 7 bases. The CDR3 region is CASSPDPTGAKQPQHF. DNA for the CDR3: TGTGCCAGCTCACCGGACCCGACAGGGGCGAAACAGCCCCAGCATTTT.